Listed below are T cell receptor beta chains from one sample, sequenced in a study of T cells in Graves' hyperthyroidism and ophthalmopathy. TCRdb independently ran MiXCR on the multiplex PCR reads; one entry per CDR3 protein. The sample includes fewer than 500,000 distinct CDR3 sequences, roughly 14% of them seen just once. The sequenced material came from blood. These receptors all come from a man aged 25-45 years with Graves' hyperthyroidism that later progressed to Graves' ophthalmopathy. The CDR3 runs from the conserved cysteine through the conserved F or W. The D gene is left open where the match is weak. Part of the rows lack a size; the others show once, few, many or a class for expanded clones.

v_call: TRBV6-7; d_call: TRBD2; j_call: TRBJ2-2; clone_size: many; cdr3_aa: CAKISSGGSGELFF; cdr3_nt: TGTGCCAAAATCAGTAGCGGGGGGTCCGGGGAGCTGTTTTTT
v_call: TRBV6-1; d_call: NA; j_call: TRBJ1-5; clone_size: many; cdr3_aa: CASRIRTVQHF; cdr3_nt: TGTGCCAGCAGGATCAGGACAGTCCAGCATTTT
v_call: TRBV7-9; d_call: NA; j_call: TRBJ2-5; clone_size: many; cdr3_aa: CAIDRRETQYF; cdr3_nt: TGTGCCATCGACAGGAGGGAGACCCAGTACTTC
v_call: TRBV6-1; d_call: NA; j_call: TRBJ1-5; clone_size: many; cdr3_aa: CASSGTGFGNQPQHF; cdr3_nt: TGTGCCAGCAGTGGCACAGGGTTTGGCAATCAGCCCCAGCATTTT
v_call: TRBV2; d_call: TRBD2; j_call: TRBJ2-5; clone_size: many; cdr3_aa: CASSGGSGGPGEETQYF; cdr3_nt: TGTGCCAGCAGTGGAGGTAGCGGGGGACCGGGGGAAGAGACCCAGTACTTC
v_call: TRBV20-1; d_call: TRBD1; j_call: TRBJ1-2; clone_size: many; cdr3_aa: CSAPKTGNYGYTF; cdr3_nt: TGCAGTGCACCCAAGACAGGGAACTATGGCTACACCTTC
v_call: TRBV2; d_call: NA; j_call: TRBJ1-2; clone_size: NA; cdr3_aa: CASRLMVNYGYTF; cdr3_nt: TGTGCCAGCAGATTAATGGTTAACTATGGCTACACCTTC
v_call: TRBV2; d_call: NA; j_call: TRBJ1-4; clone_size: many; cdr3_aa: CASSVLDSPNEKLFF; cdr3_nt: TGTGCCAGCAGTGTTTTGGACAGTCCAAATGAAAAACTGTTTTTT
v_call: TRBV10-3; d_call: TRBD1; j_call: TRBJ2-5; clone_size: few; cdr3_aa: CATAGGAETKETQYF; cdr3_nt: TGTGCCACGGCAGGGGGCGCGGAAACGAAAGAGACCCAGTACTTC
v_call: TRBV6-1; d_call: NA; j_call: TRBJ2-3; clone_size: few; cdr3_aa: CASSEAAGASTDTQYF; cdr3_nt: TGTGCCAGCAGTGAAGCGGCGGGGGCCAGCACAGATACGCAGTATTTT
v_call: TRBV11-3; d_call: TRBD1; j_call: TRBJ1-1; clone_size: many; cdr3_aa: CASSRTGGVTEAFF; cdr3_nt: TGTGCCAGCAGCCGCACAGGGGGCGTCACTGAAGCTTTCTTT
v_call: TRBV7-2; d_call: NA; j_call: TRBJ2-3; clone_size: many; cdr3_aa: CASSLLGLRTDTQYF; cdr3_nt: TGTGCCAGCAGCCTATTGGGACTTCGCACAGATACGCAGTATTTT
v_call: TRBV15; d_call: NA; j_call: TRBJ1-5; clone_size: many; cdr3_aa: CATSRDRSGGSHQPQHF; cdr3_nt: TGTGCCACCAGCAGAGATCGGTCCGGAGGGAGCCACCAGCCCCAGCATTTT
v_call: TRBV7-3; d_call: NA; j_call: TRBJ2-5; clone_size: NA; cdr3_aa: CASSRVGGGEETQYF; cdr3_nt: TGTGCCAGCTCCCGGGTCGGGGGCGGGGAAGAGACCCAGTACTTC
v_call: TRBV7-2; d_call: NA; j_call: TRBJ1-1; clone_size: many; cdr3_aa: CASSQTVGNTEAFF; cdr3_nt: TGTGCCAGCAGCCAGACAGTTGGGAACACTGAAGCTTTCTTT
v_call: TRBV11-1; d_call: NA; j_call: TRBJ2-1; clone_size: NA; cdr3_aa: CASSRAGPLHEQFF; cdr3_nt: TGTGCCAGCAGCCGAGCGGGTCCTCTGCATGAGCAGTTCTTC
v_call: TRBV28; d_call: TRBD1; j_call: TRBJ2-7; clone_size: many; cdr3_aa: CASSAGTGSYEQYF; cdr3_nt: TGTGCCAGCAGTGCCGGGACAGGTTCCTACGAGCAGTACTTC
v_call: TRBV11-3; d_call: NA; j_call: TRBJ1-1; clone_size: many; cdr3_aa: CASSFARNTEAFF; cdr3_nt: TGTGCCAGCAGCTTTGCCCGAAACACTGAAGCTTTCTTT
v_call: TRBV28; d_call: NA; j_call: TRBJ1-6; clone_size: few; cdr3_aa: CASSYAGSGRHSPLHF; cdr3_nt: TGTGCCAGCAGTTACGCGGGGTCGGGGAGGCATTCACCCCTCCACTTT
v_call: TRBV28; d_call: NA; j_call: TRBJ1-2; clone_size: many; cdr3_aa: CASRDPGRDGYTF; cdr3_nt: TGTGCCAGCAGGGACCCCGGTAGGGATGGCTACACCTTC
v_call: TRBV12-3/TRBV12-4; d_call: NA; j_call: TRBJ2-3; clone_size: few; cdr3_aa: CASNQFPTSTDTQYF; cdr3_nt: TGTGCCAGCAACCAATTCCCCACTAGCACAGATACGCAGTATTTT
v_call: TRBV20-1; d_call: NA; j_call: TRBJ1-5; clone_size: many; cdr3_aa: CSAASGQGGQPQHF; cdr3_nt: TGCAGTGCTGCCTCGGGGCAGGGTGGACAGCCCCAGCATTTT